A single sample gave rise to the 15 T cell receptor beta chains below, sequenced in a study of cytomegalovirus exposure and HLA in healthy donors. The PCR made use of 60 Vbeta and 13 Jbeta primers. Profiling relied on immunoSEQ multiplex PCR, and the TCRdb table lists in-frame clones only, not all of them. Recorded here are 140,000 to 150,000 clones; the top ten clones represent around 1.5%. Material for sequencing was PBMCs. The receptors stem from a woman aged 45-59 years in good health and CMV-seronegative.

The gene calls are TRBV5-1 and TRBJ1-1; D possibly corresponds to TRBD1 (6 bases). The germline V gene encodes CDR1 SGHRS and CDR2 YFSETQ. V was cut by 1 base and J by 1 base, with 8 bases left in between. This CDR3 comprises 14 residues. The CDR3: CASSLTGQNTEAFF. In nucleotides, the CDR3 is TGCGCCAGCAGCTTGACAGGGCAGAACACTGAAGCTTTCTTT.

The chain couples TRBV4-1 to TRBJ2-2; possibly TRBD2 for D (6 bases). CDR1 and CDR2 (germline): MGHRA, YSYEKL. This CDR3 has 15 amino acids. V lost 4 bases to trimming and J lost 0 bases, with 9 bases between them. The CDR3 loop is CASSLGRSNTGELFF. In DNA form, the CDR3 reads TGCGCCAGCAGCCTGGGGAGGTCGAACACCGGGGAGCTGTTTTTT.

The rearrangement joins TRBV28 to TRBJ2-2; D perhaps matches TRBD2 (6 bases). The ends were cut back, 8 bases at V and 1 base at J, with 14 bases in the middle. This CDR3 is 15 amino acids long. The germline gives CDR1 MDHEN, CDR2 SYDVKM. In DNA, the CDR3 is TGTGCCAGCCTCAGTCCAGCGGGGAACACCGGGGAGCTGTTTTTT. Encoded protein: CASLSPAGNTGELFF.

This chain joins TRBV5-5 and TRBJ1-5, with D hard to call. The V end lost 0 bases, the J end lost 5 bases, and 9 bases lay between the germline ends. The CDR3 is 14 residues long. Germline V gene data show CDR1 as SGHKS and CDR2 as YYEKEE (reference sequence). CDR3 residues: CASSLAARDQPQHF. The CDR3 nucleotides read TGTGCCAGCAGCTTGGCAGCGCGCGATCAGCCCCAGCATTTT.

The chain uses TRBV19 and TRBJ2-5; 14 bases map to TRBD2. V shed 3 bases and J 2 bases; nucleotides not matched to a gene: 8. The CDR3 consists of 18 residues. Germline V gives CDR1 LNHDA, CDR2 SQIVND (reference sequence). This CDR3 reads CASSMRRGTSGSQETQYF. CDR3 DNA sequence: TGTGCCAGTAGTATGCGTCGAGGGACTAGCGGGAGTCAAGAGACCCAGTACTTC. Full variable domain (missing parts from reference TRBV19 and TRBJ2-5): DGGITQSPKYLFRKEGQNVTLSCEQNLNHDAMYWYRQDPGQGLRLIYYSQIVNDFQKGDIAEGYSVSREKKESFPLTVTSAQKNPTAFYLCASSMRRGTSGSQETQYFGPGTRLLVL.

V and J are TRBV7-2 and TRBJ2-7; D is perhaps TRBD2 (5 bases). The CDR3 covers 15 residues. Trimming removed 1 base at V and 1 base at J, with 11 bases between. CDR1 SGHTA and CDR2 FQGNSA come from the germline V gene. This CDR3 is CASSLGGYISYEQYF. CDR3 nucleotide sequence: TGTGCCAGCAGCTTAGGAGGGTATATTTCCTACGAGCAGTACTTC.

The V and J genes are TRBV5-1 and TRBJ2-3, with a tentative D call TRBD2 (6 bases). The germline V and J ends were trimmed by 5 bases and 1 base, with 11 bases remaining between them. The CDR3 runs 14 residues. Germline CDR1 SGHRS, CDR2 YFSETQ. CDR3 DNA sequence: TGCGCCAGCAGTAGGGACTCTCGCACAGATACGCAGTATTTT. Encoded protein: CASSRDSRTDTQYF. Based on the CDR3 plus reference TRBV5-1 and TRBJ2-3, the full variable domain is KAGVTQTPRYLIKTRGQQVTLSCSPISGHRSVSWYQQTPGQGLQFLFEYFSETQRNKGNFPGRFSGRQFSNSRSEMNVSTLELGDSALYLCASSRDSRTDTQYFGPGTRLTVL.

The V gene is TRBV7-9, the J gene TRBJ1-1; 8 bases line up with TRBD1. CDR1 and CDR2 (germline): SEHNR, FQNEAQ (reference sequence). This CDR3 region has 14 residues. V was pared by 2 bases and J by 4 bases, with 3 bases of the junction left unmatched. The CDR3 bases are TGTGCCAGCAGCTTACGGGACAGGAGCACTGAAGCTTTCTTT. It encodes CASSLRDRSTEAFF.

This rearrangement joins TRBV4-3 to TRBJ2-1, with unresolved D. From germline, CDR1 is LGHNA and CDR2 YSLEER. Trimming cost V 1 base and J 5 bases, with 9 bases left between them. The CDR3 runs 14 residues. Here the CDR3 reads CASSQVTNNNEQFF. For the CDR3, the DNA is TGCGCCAGCAGCCAAGTAACTAACAACAATGAGCAGTTCTTC.

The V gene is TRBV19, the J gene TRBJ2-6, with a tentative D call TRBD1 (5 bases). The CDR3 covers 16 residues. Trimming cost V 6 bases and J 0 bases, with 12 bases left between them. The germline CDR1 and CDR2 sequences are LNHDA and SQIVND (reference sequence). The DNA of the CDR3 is TGTGCCAGTAGCAAGGGGTGGGGCTCTGGGGCCAACGTCCTGACTTTC. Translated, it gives CASSKGWGSGANVLTF.

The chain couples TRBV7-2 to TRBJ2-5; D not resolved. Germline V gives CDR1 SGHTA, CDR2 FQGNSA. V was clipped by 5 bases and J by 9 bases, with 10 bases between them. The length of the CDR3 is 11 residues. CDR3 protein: CASSPLRAQYF. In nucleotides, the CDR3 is TGTGCCAGCAGCCCGCTCCGGGCCCAGTACTTC.

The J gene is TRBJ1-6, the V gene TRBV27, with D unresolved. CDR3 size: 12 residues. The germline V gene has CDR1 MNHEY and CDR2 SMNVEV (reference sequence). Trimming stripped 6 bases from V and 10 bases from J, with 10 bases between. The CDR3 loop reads CASSQPRSPLHF. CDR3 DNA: TGTGCCAGCAGCCAGCCGAGGTCACCCCTCCACTTT.

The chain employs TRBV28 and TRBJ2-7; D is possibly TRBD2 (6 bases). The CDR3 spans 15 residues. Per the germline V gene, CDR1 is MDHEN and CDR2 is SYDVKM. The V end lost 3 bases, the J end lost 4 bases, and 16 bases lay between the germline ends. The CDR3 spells CASSLVGTSGYEQYF. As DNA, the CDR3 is TGTGCCAGCAGTTTGGTAGGGACCAGCGGGTACGAGCAGTACTTC.

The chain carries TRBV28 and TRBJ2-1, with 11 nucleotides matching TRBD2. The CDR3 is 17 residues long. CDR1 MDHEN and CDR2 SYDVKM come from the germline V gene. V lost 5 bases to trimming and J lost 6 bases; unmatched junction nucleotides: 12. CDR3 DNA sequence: TGTGCCAGCAGTCAACTAGGACTAGCGGGTGAGGGCAATGAGCAGTTCTTC. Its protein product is CASSQLGLAGEGNEQFF.

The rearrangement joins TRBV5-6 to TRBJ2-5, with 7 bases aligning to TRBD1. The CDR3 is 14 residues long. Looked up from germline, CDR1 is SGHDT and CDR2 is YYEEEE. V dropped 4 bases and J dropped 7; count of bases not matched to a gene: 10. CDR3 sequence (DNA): TGTGCCAGCAGCCGGACAGGCGCCCATAGGACCCAGTACTTC. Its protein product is CASSRTGAHRTQYF.